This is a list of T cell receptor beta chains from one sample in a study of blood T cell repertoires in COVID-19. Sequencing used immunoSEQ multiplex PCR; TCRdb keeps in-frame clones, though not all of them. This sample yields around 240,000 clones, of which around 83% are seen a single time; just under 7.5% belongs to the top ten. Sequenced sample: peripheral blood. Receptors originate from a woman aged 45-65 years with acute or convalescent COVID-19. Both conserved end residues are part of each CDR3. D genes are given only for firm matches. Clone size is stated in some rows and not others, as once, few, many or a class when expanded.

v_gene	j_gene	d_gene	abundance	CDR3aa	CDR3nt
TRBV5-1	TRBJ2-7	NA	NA	CASSFRTLGAPYEQYF	TGCGCCAGCAGCTTCCGTACTCTGGGGGCCCCCTACGAGCAGTACTTC
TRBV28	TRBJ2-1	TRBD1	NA	CASQGVSSYNEQFF	TGTGCTTCGCAGGGGGTCAGCTCCTACAATGAGCAGTTCTTC
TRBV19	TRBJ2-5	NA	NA	CAAGRETQYF	TGTGCGGCGGGGAGGGAGACCCAGTACTTC
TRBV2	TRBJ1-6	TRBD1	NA	CASISGTVDSPLHF	TGTGCCAGCATCTCCGGGACAGTGGATTCACCCCTCCACTTT
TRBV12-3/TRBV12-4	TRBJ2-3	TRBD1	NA	CASSLQGAYTQYF	TGTGCCAGCAGTTTGCAGGGGGCATATACGCAGTATTTT
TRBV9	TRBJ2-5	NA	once	CASSLGAGWGETQYF	TGTGCCAGCAGCCTAGGGGCAGGGTGGGGTGAGACCCAGTACTTC
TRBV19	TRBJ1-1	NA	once	CASSKETVNTEAFF	TGTGCCAGTAGTAAAGAGACAGTGAACACTGAAGCTTTCTTT
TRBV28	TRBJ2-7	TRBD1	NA	CASSSPSGGDGYEQYF	TGTGCCAGCAGTTCCCCTTCAGGGGGCGACGGCTACGAGCAGTACTTC
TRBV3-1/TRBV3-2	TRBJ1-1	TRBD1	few	CASSTTGAEAFF	TGTGCCAGCAGTACTACAGGGGCGGAAGCTTTCTTT
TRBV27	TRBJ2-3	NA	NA	CASSLGPGRSGAPDTQYF	TGTGCCAGCAGTTTAGGCCCGGGTAGGAGCGGTGCACCAGATACGCAGTATTTT
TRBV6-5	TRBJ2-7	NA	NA	CASSYGLGLEGEQYF	TGTGCCAGCAGTTACGGGCTGGGTCTAGAGGGCGAGCAGTACTTC
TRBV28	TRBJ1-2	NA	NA	CASSPAGGQGSYGYTF	TGTGCCAGCAGCCCCGCGGGAGGGCAGGGGAGCTATGGCTACACCTTC
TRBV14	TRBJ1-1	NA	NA	CASSQGALGVTEAFF	TGTGCCAGCAGCCAAGGTGCCCTCGGGGTGACTGAAGCTTTCTTT
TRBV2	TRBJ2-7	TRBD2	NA	CASSVQREGREQYF	TGTGCCAGCAGTGTCCAGCGGGAGGGGAGGGAGCAGTACTTC
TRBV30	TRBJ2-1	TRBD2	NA	CAWGVGLAGWNEQFF	TGTGCCTGGGGGGTTGGACTAGCGGGGTGGAATGAGCAGTTCTTC
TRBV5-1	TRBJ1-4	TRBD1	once	CASSLVAGTGNEKLFF	TGCGCCAGCAGCTTGGTCGCCGGGACAGGGAATGAAAAACTGTTTTTT
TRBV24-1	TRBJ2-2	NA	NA	CATSDPGGYTGELFF	TGTGCCACCAGTGATCCCGGCGGATACACCGGGGAGCTGTTTTTT
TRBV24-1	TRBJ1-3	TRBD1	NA	CATNATGRPVGYTIYF	TGTGCCACCAATGCGACAGGGCGCCCCGTAGGTTACACCATATATTTT
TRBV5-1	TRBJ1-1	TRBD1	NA	CASSLDRAGNTEAFF	TGCGCCAGCAGCCTAGACAGGGCGGGAAACACTGAAGCTTTCTTT
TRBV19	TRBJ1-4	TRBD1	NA	CASSPDRDVEKLFF	TGTGCCAGTAGTCCTGACAGGGATGTCGAAAAACTGTTTTTT
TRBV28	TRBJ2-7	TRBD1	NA	CASIKRGRQGEQYF	TGTGCCAGCATCAAAAGAGGCCGACAGGGAGAGCAGTACTTC
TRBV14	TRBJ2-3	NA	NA	CASSPLSDTQYF	TGTGCCAGCAGCCCCCTCTCAGATACGCAGTATTTT
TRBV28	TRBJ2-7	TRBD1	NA	CASTSGQSYEQYF	TGTGCCAGCACCTCGGGACAGTCCTACGAGCAGTACTTC
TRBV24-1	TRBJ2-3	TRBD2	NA	CATSSGSGSRPDTQYF	TGTGCCACCAGTTCGGGTAGCGGGAGTAGGCCAGATACGCAGTATTTT
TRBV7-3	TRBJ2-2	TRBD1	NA	CASSLGTGDPGELFF	TGTGCCAGCAGCCTCGGGACAGGTGATCCCGGGGAGCTGTTTTTT
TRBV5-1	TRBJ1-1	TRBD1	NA	CASSSVRGSGTEAFF	TGCGCCAGCAGCTCCGTCAGGGGGTCGGGCACTGAAGCTTTCTTT
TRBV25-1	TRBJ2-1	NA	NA	CASSEWGGPDEQFF	TGTGCCAGCAGTGAGTGGGGGGGGCCCGACGAGCAGTTCTTC
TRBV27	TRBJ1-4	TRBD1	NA	CASSDREKVANEKLFF	TGTGCCAGCAGCGACAGGGAGAAAGTTGCTAATGAAAAACTGTTTTTT
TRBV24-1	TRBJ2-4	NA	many	CATSDSTVPLDIQYF	TGTGCCACCAGTGATTCGACAGTGCCTTTAGACATTCAGTACTTC
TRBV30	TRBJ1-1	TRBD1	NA	CAWSARGLNTEAFF	TGTGCCTGGAGTGCCAGGGGGCTCAACACTGAAGCTTTCTTT
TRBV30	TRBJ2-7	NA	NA	CAWEGTSGYEQYF	TGTGCCTGGGAGGGGACATCCGGCTACGAGCAGTACTTC
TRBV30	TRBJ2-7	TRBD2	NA	CAWSSGGFYEQYF	TGTGCCTGGTCTAGCGGGGGTTTCTACGAGCAGTACTTC
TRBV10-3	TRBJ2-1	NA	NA	CAITNSGGSYNEQFF	TGTGCCATCACTAATAGCGGAGGCTCCTACAATGAGCAGTTCTTC
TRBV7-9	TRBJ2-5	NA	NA	CASSLGGLVETQYF	TGTGCCAGCAGCTTAGGAGGGCTAGTCGAGACCCAGTACTTC
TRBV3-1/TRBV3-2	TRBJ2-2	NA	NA	CASSQDPTGELFF	TGTGCCAGCAGCCAAGATCCAACCGGGGAGCTGTTTTTT
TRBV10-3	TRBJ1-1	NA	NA	CAISAPTGDTEAFF	TGTGCCATCAGTGCCCCGACAGGAGACACTGAAGCTTTCTTT
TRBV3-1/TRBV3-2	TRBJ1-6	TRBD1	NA	CASSPQGGFTLHF	TGTGCCAGCAGCCCGCAGGGGGGTTTCACCCTCCACTTT
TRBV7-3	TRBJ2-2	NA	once	CASSIGQSSGELFF	TGTGCCAGCAGCATAGGACAGTCCTCCGGGGAGCTGTTTTTT
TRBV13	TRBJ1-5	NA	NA	CASSLARRNQPQHF	TGTGCCAGCAGCTTAGCGCGGAGAAATCAGCCCCAGCATTTT
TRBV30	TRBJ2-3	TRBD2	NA	CARTRLAGVDTQYF	TGTGCACGGACCCGGCTAGCGGGAGTGGATACGCAGTATTTT
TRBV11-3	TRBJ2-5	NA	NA	CASSLGGGGTETQYF	TGTGCCAGCAGCTTAGGCGGCGGGGGCACGGAGACCCAGTACTTC
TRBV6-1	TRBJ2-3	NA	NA	CASSEPAGGSTDTQYF	TGTGCCAGCAGTGAACCGGCCGGAGGGAGCACAGATACGCAGTATTTT
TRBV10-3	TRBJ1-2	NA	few	CAISEPRQYGYTF	TGTGCCATCAGTGAGCCCAGACAGTATGGCTACACCTTC
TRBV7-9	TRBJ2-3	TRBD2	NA	CASSHGGSTDTQYF	TGTGCCAGCAGCCACGGGGGGAGCACAGATACGCAGTATTTT
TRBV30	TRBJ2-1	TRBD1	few	CAWNGDRVVNHNEQFF	TGTGCCTGGAATGGGGACAGGGTTGTTAATCACAATGAGCAGTTCTTC
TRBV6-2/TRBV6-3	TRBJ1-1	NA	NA	CASSSFQDTEAFF	TGTGCCAGCAGTTCTTTTCAGGACACTGAAGCTTTCTTT
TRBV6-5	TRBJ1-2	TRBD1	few	CASKRQAGGGYTF	TGTGCCAGCAAAAGACAGGCAGGGGGTGGCTACACCTTC
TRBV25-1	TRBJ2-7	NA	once	CASSGIGQSYEQYF	TGTGCCAGCAGTGGAATAGGACAGTCCTACGAGCAGTACTTC
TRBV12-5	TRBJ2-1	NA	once	CASGSRARAGEQFF	TGTGCTAGTGGTTCCCGCGCCAGGGCTGGTGAGCAGTTCTTC
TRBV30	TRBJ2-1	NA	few	CAWSVPTGRYNEQFF	TGTGCCTGGAGTGTACCTACAGGGCGGTACAATGAGCAGTTCTTC
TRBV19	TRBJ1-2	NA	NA	CASQTSGGYGYTF	TGTGCCAGTCAGACCTCCGGAGGGTATGGCTACACCTTC
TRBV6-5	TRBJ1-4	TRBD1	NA	CASRWAGGTNEKLFF	TGTGCCAGCAGATGGGCAGGGGGGACTAATGAAAAACTGTTTTTT
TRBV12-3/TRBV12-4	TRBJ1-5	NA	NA	CASSLARDQPQHF	TGTGCCAGCAGTTTAGCGCGGGATCAGCCCCAGCATTTT
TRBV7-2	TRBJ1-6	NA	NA	CASSPDSGSYNSPLHF	TGTGCCAGCAGCCCCGACAGTGGCTCCTATAATTCACCCCTCCACTTT
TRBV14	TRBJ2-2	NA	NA	CASSQDLGNTGELFF	TGTGCCAGCAGCCAAGATCTAGGCAACACCGGGGAGCTGTTTTTT
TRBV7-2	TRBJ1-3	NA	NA	CASSAYRGNTIYF	TGTGCCAGCAGCGCCTACAGGGGAAACACCATATATTTT